Below are 28 T cell receptor beta chains sequenced from a single sample in a study of shared clonotypes between healthy human individuals. Profiling relied on immunoSEQ multiplex PCR, and the TCRdb table lists in-frame clones only, not all of them. Altogether 2 million to 2.5 million clones are present, approximately 95% being singletons, with the ten largest covering 0.39%. Sequenced sample: naive CD4+ T cells from PBMCs. The subset was: CD45RA+ positively selected. Source of these receptors: a man aged 18-30 years in good health. Some clones in this sample may be carry-over from other donors' samples.

This sequence joins TRBV4-1 and TRBJ2-1; D is ambiguous. Trimming removed 4 bases from V and 4 bases from J, with 14 bases in between. This CDR3 has 15 amino acids. Germline V gene sequence: CDR1 MGHRA, CDR2 YSYEKL. The CDR3 DNA is TGCGCCAGCAGCCCGCCGGGCGCCCAGTACAATGAGCAGTTCTTC. This codes for CASSPPGAQYNEQFF.

The chain links TRBV28 to TRBJ2-7, with 8 nucleotides matching TRBD1. V trimming: 4 bases; J trimming: 3 bases; junction bases outside the gene matches: 8. Germline lookup yields CDR1 MDHEN and CDR2 SYDVKM. The CDR3 is 15 amino acids. The CDR3 loop is CASSSQDRVLYEQYF. The CDR3 region has the DNA TGTGCCAGCAGTTCACAGGACAGGGTCCTCTACGAGCAGTACTTC. Using reference TRBV28 and TRBJ2-7 for the parts outside the CDR3, the full variable domain is DVKVTQSSRYLVKRTGEKVFLECVQDMDHENMFWYRQDPGLGLRLIYFSYDVKMKEKGDIPEGYSVSREKKERFSLILESASTNQTSMYLCASSSQDRVLYEQYFGPGTRLTVT.

This clone occurred once. The rearrangement joins TRBV28 to TRBJ1-2; 7 bases are shared with TRBD1. This CDR3 has 16 amino acids. V dropped 5 bases and J dropped 4; count of bases not matched to a gene: 13. CDR1 is MDHEN and CDR2 is SYDVKM in the germline V gene. CDR3: CASSPGTAFSFYGYTF. CDR3 DNA sequence: TGTGCCAGCAGTCCGGGGACAGCCTTCTCCTTCTATGGCTACACCTTC.

This chain joins TRBV19 and TRBJ1-1; D remains ambiguous. CDR1 and CDR2 (germline): LNHDA, SQIVND (reference sequence). Deletions cut 6 bases from V and 2 bases from J, with 13 bases between. This CDR3 is 14 amino acids long. The CDR3 DNA is TGTGCCAGTAGAGCGGCGACGGCTAACACTGAAGCTTTCTTT. Translated: CASRAATANTEAFF.

The rearrangement joins TRBV7-9 to TRBJ2-2, with D possibly being TRBD1 (5 bases). Trimming pared 3 bases from V and 0 bases from J, leaving 8 bases between. CDR1 SEHNR and CDR2 FQNEAQ come from the germline V gene (reference sequence). CDR3 length: 15 amino acids. This chain's CDR3 is CASSFGHPNTGELFF. The CDR3 DNA sequence: TGTGCCAGCAGCTTCGGACACCCGAACACCGGGGAGCTGTTTTTT.

The rearrangement joins TRBV5-4 to TRBJ2-3; perhaps TRBD2 as D (5 bases). With 0 bases removed from V and 0 bases from J, the gap between germline ends came to 8 bases. CDR1 and CDR2 from the germline V gene are SGHNT and YYREEE (reference sequence). This CDR3 comprises 15 residues. CDR3 sequence (DNA): TGTGCCAGCAGCTTGGCTCGGGGAAGCACAGATACGCAGTATTTT. Its translation: CASSLARGSTDTQYF.

The chain carries TRBV6-6 and TRBJ1-1; D is unresolved. The CDR3 has 14 residues. V lost 4 bases to trimming and J lost 0 bases, with 9 bases between them. Germline V gene lookup returns CDR1 MNHNY and CDR2 SVGAGI (reference sequence). CDR3 residues: CASSSPHLNTEAFF. The CDR3 region has the DNA TGTGCCAGCAGTTCACCACATTTGAACACTGAAGCTTTCTTT.

The CDR3 sequence is CASSQGAGRVYEQYF. DNA for the CDR3: TGTGCCAGCAGCCAAGGGGCGGGGAGAGTCTACGAGCAGTACTTC. The chain joins TRBV7-2 to TRBJ2-7; a possible D gene is TRBD2 (6 bases). Germline V gives CDR1 SGHTA, CDR2 FQGNSA. The V end was cut by 5 bases, the J end by 3 bases, with 17 bases between. The CDR3 contains 15 residues.

The V and J genes are TRBV18 and TRBJ1-5; TRBD1 aligns across 8 bases. Germline V gives CDR1 KGHSH, CDR2 LQKENI. The CDR3 has 16 residues. The ends lost 2 bases at V and 3 bases at J; junction bases unmatched: 6. The CDR3 sequence: CASSPGQGGTNQPQHF. Here the CDR3 DNA reads TGTGCCAGCTCACCAGGACAGGGTGGTACCAATCAGCCCCAGCATTTT.

This chain joins TRBV7-6 and TRBJ2-5, with TRBD2 matching 12 bases. The CDR3 spans 16 residues. Trimming cost V 4 bases and J 3 bases; bases outside gene matches: 6. CDR1 is SGHVS and CDR2 is FNYEAQ in the germline V gene. CDR3 sequence (DNA): TGTGCCAGCAGCTCGCGGACTAGCGGGGAGGAAGAGACCCAGTACTTC. The encoded protein is CASSSRTSGEEETQYF.

CDR3 sequence reads: CASTRTDRGANVLTF. The CDR3 DNA is TGTGCCAGCACCCGCACCGACAGGGGGGCCAACGTCCTGACTTTC. The rearrangement joins TRBV6-5 to TRBJ2-6, with D tentatively TRBD1 (6 bases). Per the germline V gene, CDR1 is MNHEY and CDR2 is SVGAGI. The CDR3 loop spans 15 amino acids. V was cut by 7 bases and J by 4 bases, with 14 bases left in between.

The chain has TRBV25-1 and TRBJ2-1, with 9 positions matching TRBD2. Germline V CDR1 and CDR2: MGHDK, SYGVNS. CDR3 length: 15 residues. Losses at the gene ends were 4 bases for V and 8 bases for J; bases not matched to a gene: 9. Written as DNA, the CDR3 is TGTGCCAGCAGTGGCGGGAGGGGTGGTAGCGATGAGCAGTTCTTC. It yields the protein CASSGGRGGSDEQFF. Filled out from reference TRBV25-1 and TRBJ2-1, the complete variable domain reads EADIYQTPRYLVIGTGKKITLECSQTMGHDKMYWYQQDPGMELHLIHYSYGVNSTEKGDLSSESTVSRIRTEHFPLTLESARPSHTSQYLCASSGGRGGSDEQFFGPGTRLTVL.

This chain links TRBV6-6 with TRBJ2-1; the match to TRBD2 covers 7 bases. Trimming at V came to 7 bases and at J to 5 bases, leaving 8 bases not matched to a gene. The germline V gene has CDR1 MNHNY and CDR2 SVGAGI (reference sequence). The CDR3 covers 14 residues. CDR3 nucleotides: TGTGCCAGCATAGGGCTAGCGGCACACAATGAGCAGTTCTTC. Protein sequence: CASIGLAAHNEQFF.

To note about this clone: Other DNA sequences within the sample encode an identical CDR3. J is TRBJ2-7 and V is TRBV9; D is ambiguous. CDR1 is SGDLS, CDR2 YYNGEE, per germline. Between the trimmed V and J ends, which lost 0 bases and 0 bases, there was a span of 7 bases. The CDR3 covers 14 residues. The CDR3 region has the DNA TGTGCCAGCAGCGTAGCAAGCAGCTCCTACGAGCAGTACTTC. Protein sequence: CASSVASSSYEQYF.

The chain carries TRBV5-1 and TRBJ2-7, with 7 bases identical to TRBD1. The J segment lost 3 bases and the V segment lost 3 bases, leaving 3 bases of the junction unmatched. Germline CDR1 reads SGHRS; CDR2 reads YFSETQ. The CDR3 sequence is 13 residues long. The CDR3 is CASSWTGDYEQYF. Here the CDR3 DNA reads TGCGCCAGCAGCTGGACAGGTGACTACGAGCAGTACTTC.

The V call is TRBV5-8, the J call TRBJ1-5, with 10 bases that match TRBD1. The CDR3 totals 18 residues. Germline lookup yields CDR1 SGHTS and CDR2 YDEGEE. V lost 4 bases, J lost 5 bases, and 15 bases stayed unmatched. The CDR3 region is CASSRGQGTGEKDQPQHF. As DNA, the CDR3 is TGTGCCAGCAGCAGGGGACAGGGGACAGGAGAAAAGGATCAGCCCCAGCATTTT.

The chain carries TRBV11-2 and TRBJ2-3; 9 bases agree with TRBD1. In germline, CDR1 is SGHAT, CDR2 FQNNGV. This CDR3 has 16 amino acids. V gave up 1 base and J gave up 2 bases; unmatched junction bases: 4. The CDR3 sequence: CASSLGGTGFTDTQYF. DNA of the CDR3: TGTGCCAGCAGCTTAGGGGGGACAGGGTTCACAGATACGCAGTATTTT.

The V call is TRBV30, the J call TRBJ1-2, with D possibly TRBD1 on 5 matching bases. Trimming took 2 bases from V and 4 from J, leaving 11 bases between them. Germline CDR1 reads GTSNPN; CDR2 reads SVGIG (reference sequence). This CDR3 is built from 13 residues. Here the CDR3 DNA reads TGTGCCTGGAGTATGGGAGGGGTCTATGGCTACACCTTC. Amino acids: CAWSMGGVYGYTF.

This clone turned up a few times. The V gene is TRBV30, the J gene TRBJ1-4; TRBD1 agrees at 7 bases. Germline-derived CDR1 and CDR2 are GTSNPN and SVGIG (reference sequence). This CDR3 is built from 14 residues. Trimming cost V 0 bases and J 14 bases; bases outside gene matches: 12. In DNA, the CDR3 is TGTGCCTGGAGTGTAATGAGGACCGGGACAGTTCTGTTTTTT. Amino acids: CAWSVMRTGTVLFF.

This sequence joins TRBV28 and TRBJ2-1, with unresolved D. V lost 4 bases to trimming and J lost 9 bases, with 16 bases between them. Germline V gene lookup returns CDR1 MDHEN and CDR2 SYDVKM. CDR3 length: 14 amino acids. Here the CDR3 reads CASSSPPASGEQFF. In DNA, the CDR3 is TGTGCCAGCAGTTCCCCCCCAGCATCAGGTGAGCAGTTCTTC.

This sequence joins TRBV5-1 and TRBJ2-7, with 9 bases matching TRBD2. There are 16 residues in the CDR3. J lost 5 bases, V lost 4 bases, and 13 bases had no gene match. CDR1 is SGHRS, CDR2 YFSETQ, per germline. In DNA form, the CDR3 reads TGCGCCAGCAGCCTCATAATTGCGGGAGGGCCCCACGAGCAGTACTTC. Amino acids: CASSLIIAGGPHEQYF. The variable domain in full, with the rest retrieved from reference TRBV5-1 and TRBJ2-7, is KAGVTQTPRYLIKTRGQQVTLSCSPISGHRSVSWYQQTPGQGLQFLFEYFSETQRNKGNFPGRFSGRQFSNSRSEMNVSTLELGDSALYLCASSLIIAGGPHEQYFGPGTRLTVT.

For this clone: The same CDR3 also results from other DNA sequences found in this sample. The rearrangement joins TRBV18 to TRBJ2-7; D may match TRBD1 or TRBD2 (5 bases each). V was cut by 3 bases and J by 3 bases, with 9 bases left in between. Germline V gene sequence: CDR1 KGHSH, CDR2 LQKENI. The CDR3 length is 13 residues. CDR3 bases: TGTGCCAGCTCACCCGGGACGAGCTACGAGCAGTACTTC. The encoded protein is CASSPGTSYEQYF.

The chain joins TRBV6-6 to TRBJ2-5, with D perhaps matching TRBD1 or TRBD2 (7 bases each). In germline, CDR1 is MNHNY, CDR2 SVGAGI (reference sequence). The V end was cut by 7 bases, the J end by 2 bases, with 20 bases between. This CDR3 has 16 amino acids. The DNA for the CDR3 is TGTGCCAGCACCATCCAGGGGGGGGCAGGGCAAGAGACCCAGTACTTC. Its protein is CASTIQGGAGQETQYF.

The chain uses TRBV29-1 and TRBJ2-5, with 12 bases matching TRBD2. The CDR3 runs to 16 residues. The V segment lost 4 bases and the J segment 4 bases; nucleotides outside the gene matches: 10. Looked up from germline, CDR1 is SQVTM and CDR2 is ANQGSEA. The CDR3 nucleotides are TGCAGCGTTGTTACTAGCGGGAGGCCCCTTAGAGAGACCCAGTACTTC. Translation: CSVVTSGRPLRETQYF.

As DNA, the CDR3 is TGCGCCAGCAGCCAAGATCATTCTAGCGGGAGGGCCAGTGAGACCCAGTACTTC. The encoded protein is CASSQDHSSGRASETQYF. V and J are TRBV4-1 and TRBJ2-5; the match to TRBD2 covers 12 bases. Germline V gene data show CDR1 as MGHRA and CDR2 as YSYEKL. Unmatched junction bases numbered 10, after V lost 0 bases and J lost 5 bases. The CDR3 runs to 18 residues.

In regard to this clone: Other DNA sequences in this sample translate to the same CDR3. The chain carries TRBV28 and TRBJ2-1, with 12 bases that match TRBD2. Germline V lookup: CDR1 MDHEN, CDR2 SYDVKM. With 5 bases clipped from V and 5 bases from J, the junction kept 7 bases outside the gene matches. This CDR3 contains 16 residues. Here the CDR3 reads CASSPLAGGPHNEQFF. The DNA of the CDR3 is TGTGCCAGCAGTCCGCTAGCGGGAGGGCCCCACAATGAGCAGTTCTTC. The full variable domain, in which reference TRBV28 and TRBJ2-1 provide the parts outside the CDR3, is DVKVTQSSRYLVKRTGEKVFLECVQDMDHENMFWYRQDPGLGLRLIYFSYDVKMKEKGDIPEGYSVSREKKERFSLILESASTNQTSMYLCASSPLAGGPHNEQFFGPGTRLTVL.

The chain combines TRBV30 with TRBJ2-3; D gene unclear. The CDR3 has 14 amino acids. Germline values: CDR1 GTSNPN, CDR2 SVGIG (reference sequence). V was shortened by 3 bases and J by 4 bases, with 14 bases between the two germline ends. CDR3 protein: CAWRRWVGADTQYF. CDR3 DNA: TGTGCCTGGAGGCGGTGGGTTGGGGCAGATACGCAGTATTTT.

The chain has TRBV7-3 and TRBJ2-5; D possibly corresponds to TRBD2 (6 bases). Germline V gene lookup returns CDR1 SGHTA and CDR2 FQGTGA. This CDR3 has 15 amino acids. The V end lost 4 bases, the J end lost 3 bases, and 15 bases lay between the germline ends. The CDR3 DNA reads TGTGCCAGCAGCTGGGGCGGGACGGGAGAAGAGACCCAGTACTTC. Translating gives CASSWGGTGEETQYF.